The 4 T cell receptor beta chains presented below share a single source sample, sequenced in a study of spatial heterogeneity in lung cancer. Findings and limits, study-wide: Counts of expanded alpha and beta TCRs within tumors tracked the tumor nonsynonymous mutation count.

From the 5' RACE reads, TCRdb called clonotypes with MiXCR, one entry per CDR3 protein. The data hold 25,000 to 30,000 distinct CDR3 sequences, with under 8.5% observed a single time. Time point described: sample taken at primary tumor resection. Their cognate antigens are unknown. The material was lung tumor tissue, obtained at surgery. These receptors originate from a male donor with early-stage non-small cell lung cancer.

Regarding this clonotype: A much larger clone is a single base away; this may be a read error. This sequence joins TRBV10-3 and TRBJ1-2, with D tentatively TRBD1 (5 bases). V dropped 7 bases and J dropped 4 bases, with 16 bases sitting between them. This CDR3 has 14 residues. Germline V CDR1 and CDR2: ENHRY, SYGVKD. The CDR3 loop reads CAITTQTGGYGYTF. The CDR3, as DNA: TGTGCCATCACCACCCAAACGGGGGGCTATGGCTACACCTTC.

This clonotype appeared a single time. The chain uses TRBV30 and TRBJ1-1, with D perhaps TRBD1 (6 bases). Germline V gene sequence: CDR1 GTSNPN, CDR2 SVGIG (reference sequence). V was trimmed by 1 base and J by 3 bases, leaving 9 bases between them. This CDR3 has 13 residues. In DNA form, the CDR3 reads TGTGCCTGGAGTGGGGACACCTACACTGAAGCTTTCTTT. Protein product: CAWSGDTYTEAFF.

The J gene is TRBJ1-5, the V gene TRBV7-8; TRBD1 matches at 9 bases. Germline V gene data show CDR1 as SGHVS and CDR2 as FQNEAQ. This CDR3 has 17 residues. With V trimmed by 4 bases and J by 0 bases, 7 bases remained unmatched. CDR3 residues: CASSSGTGTYSNQPQHF. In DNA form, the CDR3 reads TGTGCCAGCAGCTCGGGGACAGGGACGTATAGCAATCAGCCCCAGCATTTT.

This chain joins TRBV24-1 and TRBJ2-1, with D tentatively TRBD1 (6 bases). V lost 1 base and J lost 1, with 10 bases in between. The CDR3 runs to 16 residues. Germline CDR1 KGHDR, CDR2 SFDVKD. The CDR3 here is CATSDFGTKSYNEQFF. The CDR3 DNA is TGTGCCACCAGTGATTTCGGGACAAAGTCCTACAATGAGCAGTTCTTC.